These T cell receptor beta chains were read from a single sample in a study of spatial heterogeneity in lung cancer. One entry per CDR3 protein, called by TCRdb with MiXCR from the 5' RACE reads. Seen here are roughly 91,000 distinct CDR3 sequences, approximately 18% observed once, and the top ten hold 5.5% to 7%. Sequenced here: PBMCs, sampled at surgery. Source of these receptors: a male donor with early-stage non-small cell lung cancer. Both conserved end residues are part of each CDR3. D genes are given only for firm matches. Clone size appears in some rows only: once, few, many, or a class for an expanded clone.

CDR3 DNA	CDR3 protein	D gene	clone size	J gene	V gene
TGTGCCAGCAGTGACTCTTCGGGGGGGCACGGCAATGAGCAGTTCTTC	CASSDSSGGHGNEQFF	TRBD2	NA	TRBJ2-1	TRBV6-4
TGTGCCAGCAGTACCCTAGCGGGGGGGAAAGAGACCCAGTACTTC	CASSTLAGGKETQYF	TRBD2	NA	TRBJ2-5	TRBV12-3/TRBV12-4
TGTGCCAGCAGTCCGACAGGGGGGTACTATGGCTACACCTTC	CASSPTGGYYGYTF	TRBD1	NA	TRBJ1-2	TRBV28
TGTGCCAGTTCGGGGCAGGGGTCCCTGAAGACCCAGTACTTC	CASSGQGSLKTQYF	NA	few	TRBJ2-5	TRBV9
TGTGCCAGTACCCAGGGGGCAGCAGGGGCCAACGTCCTGACTTTC	CASTQGAAGANVLTF	TRBD1	many	TRBJ2-6	TRBV19
TGTGCCAGCACCAGGGGCAGGGGGCAAGGTCAGCCCCAGCATTTT	CASTRGRGQGQPQHF	TRBD1	few	TRBJ1-5	TRBV2
TGTGCCAGCAGCGTAGGAACAGGGGGGGCGAATACGCAGTATTTT	CASSVGTGGANTQYF	NA	NA	TRBJ2-3	TRBV9
TGCAGTGCTACCATGGGACAGGTCGGTCAGCCCCAGCATTTT	CSATMGQVGQPQHF	TRBD1	many	TRBJ1-5	TRBV20-1
TGCAGTGCGAGGAAAGGGACTAGCGGGAGCTACGAGCAGTACTTC	CSARKGTSGSYEQYF	TRBD2	few	TRBJ2-7	TRBV20-1
TGTGCCAGCAAACTAGGGGACAGGGGGCGATCACCCCTCCACTTT	CASKLGDRGRSPLHF	TRBD1	NA	TRBJ1-6	TRBV2
TGTGCCAGTAGTCTGAACAGGGGAAGATATGGCACAGATACGCAGTATTTT	CASSLNRGRYGTDTQYF	TRBD1	NA	TRBJ2-3	TRBV19
TGTGCCAGTAGTAGCCAGCTAAACAATGAGCAGTTCTTC	CASSSQLNNEQFF	NA	NA	TRBJ2-1	TRBV19
TGTGCCAGCAGGGACGGTTCCTACAATGAGCAGTTCTTC	CASRDGSYNEQFF	NA	NA	TRBJ2-1	TRBV2
TGTGCCAGTAGTATCCGCCACTCTAACTATGGCTACACCTTC	CASSIRHSNYGYTF	NA	NA	TRBJ1-2	TRBV19
TGTGCCAGCAGCCCCCGGGGCCGGGCCTACGAGCAGTACTTC	CASSPRGRAYEQYF	NA	NA	TRBJ2-7	TRBV27
TGTGCCATCAGTGAACAGGGGGCCGGAGATACGCAGTATTTT	CAISEQGAGDTQYF	TRBD1	few	TRBJ2-3	TRBV10-3
TGCGCCAGCAGCTTGAATGAGAGAGGCGAGCAGTACTTC	CASSLNERGEQYF	NA	NA	TRBJ2-7	TRBV5-1
TGTGCCAGCAGTGAATTTGGCGGGAGCACAGATACGCAGTATTTT	CASSEFGGSTDTQYF	NA	many	TRBJ2-3	TRBV25-1
TGTGCCAGCAGTTTGAATTTTTACGAGCAGTACTTC	CASSLNFYEQYF	NA	NA	TRBJ2-7	TRBV28
TGTGCCAGCAGAGGCAGTCAAGAGACCCAGTACTTC	CASRGSQETQYF	NA	NA	TRBJ2-5	TRBV2
TGCAGCGTTGAAACTAGCGGGAGTACCGGGGAGCTGTTTTTT	CSVETSGSTGELFF	TRBD2	medium-sized	TRBJ2-2	TRBV29-1
TGTGCCAGCAGCCGGGACATTAACTATGGCTACACCTTC	CASSRDINYGYTF	NA	few	TRBJ1-2	TRBV7-2
TGTGCCAGTAGTACCGTGGGCAGGGCAACTAATGAAAAACTGTTTTTT	CASSTVGRATNEKLFF	NA	few	TRBJ1-4	TRBV19
TGTGCCAGCAGCACCAGGGTGGGAGGAAACACCATATATTTT	CASSTRVGGNTIYF	NA	NA	TRBJ1-3	TRBV5-4
TGTGCCACCGAACGGTCGGGGTCCGACACTGAAGCTTTCTTT	CATERSGSDTEAFF	NA	few	TRBJ1-1	TRBV6-1
TGTGCCACCAGTGATTTCCGCAGGGGGCAAGGAGATACGCAGTATTTT	CATSDFRRGQGDTQYF	TRBD1	NA	TRBJ2-3	TRBV24-1
TGTGCCTGGAGAAGGGTGGGTGTCTACGAGCAGTACTTC	CAWRRVGVYEQYF	NA	NA	TRBJ2-7	TRBV30
TGTGCCAGCAGTTTACCCGGGACAGGGGGGGACATTCAGTACTTC	CASSLPGTGGDIQYF	TRBD1	NA	TRBJ2-4	TRBV28
TGTGCCAGCAGTGAGCCCCGGTCGGGGGGAGAGACCCAGTACTTC	CASSEPRSGGETQYF	TRBD2	NA	TRBJ2-5	TRBV28
TGTGCCACCCAAAAATACGACAGGGAGGGTTCCGAGCAGTACTTC	CATQKYDREGSEQYF	NA	few	TRBJ2-7	TRBV10-3
TGCGCCAGCAGCTCTTGGGACAACACAGATACGCAGTATTTT	CASSSWDNTDTQYF	NA	NA	TRBJ2-3	TRBV5-1
TGTGCCAGCAGCCAAGTAAGGGGACCCCAGAACACCGGGGAGCTGTTTTTT	CASSQVRGPQNTGELFF	NA	NA	TRBJ2-2	TRBV3-1
TGTGCCAGCAGCCCCCGACGGGACTTACCCATATACGAGCAGTACTTC	CASSPRRDLPIYEQYF	NA	few	TRBJ2-7	TRBV7-2
TGTGCCAGTAGTATAGCCGGCGGCAATCAGCCCCAGCATTTT	CASSIAGGNQPQHF	NA	few	TRBJ1-5	TRBV19
TGTGCCAGCAGGAGCGTTTCCTACGAGCAGTACTTC	CASRSVSYEQYF	NA	few	TRBJ2-7	TRBV28
TGTGCCAGCAGGCAACAGAGAGGTAGCAATCAGCCCCAGCATTTT	CASRQQRGSNQPQHF	NA	NA	TRBJ1-5	TRBV28
TGCGCCAGCAGTCTTCGGAACACCGGGGAGCTGTTTTTT	CASSLRNTGELFF	NA	many	TRBJ2-2	TRBV5-1
TGTGCCAGCGAGGGGTCCAGCTCCAATCAGCCCCAGCATTTT	CASEGSSSNQPQHF	NA	NA	TRBJ1-5	TRBV28
TGTGCCAGCCTCATGATCGGGGGCAGCTCCTACGAGCAGTACTTC	CASLMIGGSSYEQYF	NA	many	TRBJ2-7	TRBV6-2/TRBV6-3
TGTGCCAGCAGTCTCACTAGCGGCCCTTACAATGAGCAGTTCTTC	CASSLTSGPYNEQFF	TRBD2	NA	TRBJ2-1	TRBV28
TGTGCCAGCTCACCAGGGCAGGAGAACACCGGGGAGCTGTTTTTT	CASSPGQENTGELFF	NA	few	TRBJ2-2	TRBV18
TGTGCCAGTAGTAGCACAGGGGAAGCCAAAAACATTCAGTACTTC	CASSSTGEAKNIQYF	TRBD1	few	TRBJ2-4	TRBV19
TGTGCCAGCAGTGACGTTAGGGGGTCATCTCAATCCTACGAGCAGTACTTC	CASSDVRGSSQSYEQYF	NA	few	TRBJ2-7	TRBV6-4
TGTGCCAGCAGCTTGCGAGGGCTAACCTACAATGAGCAGTTCTTC	CASSLRGLTYNEQFF	NA	NA	TRBJ2-1	TRBV7-2
TGTGCCAGCAGTCGCGAGGCGAACTATGGCTACACCTTC	CASSREANYGYTF	NA	few	TRBJ1-2	TRBV6-5
TGTGCCAGCAGCACCAGCGGGGGCGGAGAGACCCAGTACTTC	CASSTSGGGETQYF	TRBD2	NA	TRBJ2-5	TRBV9
TGCAGCGGTTCCGGACAGGGGATTGAAAAACTGTTTTTT	CSGSGQGIEKLFF	TRBD1	few	TRBJ1-4	TRBV29-1
TGTGCCAGCAGCGAGGAGGGGGGCAGGGTAACAGATACGCAGTATTTT	CASSEEGGRVTDTQYF	NA	NA	TRBJ2-3	TRBV9
TGTGCCAGCAGCTCGGGACCCCAGGAGACCCAGTACTTC	CASSSGPQETQYF	NA	many	TRBJ2-5	TRBV11-2
TGCGCCAGCAGCTTGGACGTCAGGGGCAAGGGCGAGCAGTACTTC	CASSLDVRGKGEQYF	NA	few	TRBJ2-7	TRBV5-1
TGTGCCAGCAGTTTAGGGGAAAGGGTGACAGATACGCAGTATTTT	CASSLGERVTDTQYF	NA	NA	TRBJ2-3	TRBV12-3/TRBV12-4
TGTGCCAGCAGCTTAGAAGGGGTCCATGAGCAGTTCTTC	CASSLEGVHEQFF	NA	NA	TRBJ2-1	TRBV7-2
TGTGCCAGCAGCCGAGGGCCCGGGGAGCTGTTTTTT	CASSRGPGELFF	NA	NA	TRBJ2-2	TRBV12-3/TRBV12-4